This section outlines one T cell receptor beta chain sequence together with its context. Its antigen is unidentified. V was trimmed by 2 bases and J by 4 bases, leaving 12 bases between them. The V gene's germline CDR1 is MNHNS and CDR2 SASEGT. The CDR3 extends over 15 amino acids. This entry comes from a study of T cell repertoires in cytomegalovirus infection. Study-wide results and caveats: The ex vivo response showed dominance by HLA-C-restricted CMV-specific TCR beta clonotypes.

Each CDR3 protein gets one entry after TCRdb re-called the reads with MiXCR. The sample yields about 920,000 distinct CDR3 sequences, around 30% seen once. The sample in question was cultured CD8+ T cells from PBMCs, obtained from culture after CMV antigen stimulation. This TCR came from a human donor in good health (CMV status not recorded). Some clones in this sample may be carry-over from other donors' samples. The gene calls are TRBV6-1 and TRBJ1-5; no firm D call. DNA of the CDR3: TGTGCCAGCAGTGAATGGGATACCCGTAATCAGCCCCAGCATTTT. It is translated as CASSEWDTRNQPQHF.